This TCR beta chain appears in the sequencing data of a study of spatial heterogeneity in lung cancer. TCRdb used MiXCR to reprocess the 5' RACE reads, holding one entry per CDR3 protein. There are around 15,000 distinct CDR3 sequences in the sample; under 7.5% occur only once, and about 18% lies in the top ten. Many counts were recorded for this clonotype. The antigen is not known. Whole-study findings and limits: Mutation tallies in tumors tracked expanded intratumoral alpha and beta TCR counts.

The CDR3 sequence is 14 residues long. Trimming left V 5 bases short and J 4 bases short, with 10 bases between. The V gene's germline CDR1 is KGHDR and CDR2 SFDVKD. Time point defined: sample taken at primary tumor resection. This TCR derives from a female donor with early-stage non-small cell lung cancer. This rearrangement joins TRBV24-1 to TRBJ2-2; D is unclear. The source was lung tumor tissue, collected at surgery. For the CDR3, the DNA is TGTGCCACCAGTGTAGGCCCCTCCACCGGGGAGCTGTTTTTT. It translates to CATSVGPSTGELFF.